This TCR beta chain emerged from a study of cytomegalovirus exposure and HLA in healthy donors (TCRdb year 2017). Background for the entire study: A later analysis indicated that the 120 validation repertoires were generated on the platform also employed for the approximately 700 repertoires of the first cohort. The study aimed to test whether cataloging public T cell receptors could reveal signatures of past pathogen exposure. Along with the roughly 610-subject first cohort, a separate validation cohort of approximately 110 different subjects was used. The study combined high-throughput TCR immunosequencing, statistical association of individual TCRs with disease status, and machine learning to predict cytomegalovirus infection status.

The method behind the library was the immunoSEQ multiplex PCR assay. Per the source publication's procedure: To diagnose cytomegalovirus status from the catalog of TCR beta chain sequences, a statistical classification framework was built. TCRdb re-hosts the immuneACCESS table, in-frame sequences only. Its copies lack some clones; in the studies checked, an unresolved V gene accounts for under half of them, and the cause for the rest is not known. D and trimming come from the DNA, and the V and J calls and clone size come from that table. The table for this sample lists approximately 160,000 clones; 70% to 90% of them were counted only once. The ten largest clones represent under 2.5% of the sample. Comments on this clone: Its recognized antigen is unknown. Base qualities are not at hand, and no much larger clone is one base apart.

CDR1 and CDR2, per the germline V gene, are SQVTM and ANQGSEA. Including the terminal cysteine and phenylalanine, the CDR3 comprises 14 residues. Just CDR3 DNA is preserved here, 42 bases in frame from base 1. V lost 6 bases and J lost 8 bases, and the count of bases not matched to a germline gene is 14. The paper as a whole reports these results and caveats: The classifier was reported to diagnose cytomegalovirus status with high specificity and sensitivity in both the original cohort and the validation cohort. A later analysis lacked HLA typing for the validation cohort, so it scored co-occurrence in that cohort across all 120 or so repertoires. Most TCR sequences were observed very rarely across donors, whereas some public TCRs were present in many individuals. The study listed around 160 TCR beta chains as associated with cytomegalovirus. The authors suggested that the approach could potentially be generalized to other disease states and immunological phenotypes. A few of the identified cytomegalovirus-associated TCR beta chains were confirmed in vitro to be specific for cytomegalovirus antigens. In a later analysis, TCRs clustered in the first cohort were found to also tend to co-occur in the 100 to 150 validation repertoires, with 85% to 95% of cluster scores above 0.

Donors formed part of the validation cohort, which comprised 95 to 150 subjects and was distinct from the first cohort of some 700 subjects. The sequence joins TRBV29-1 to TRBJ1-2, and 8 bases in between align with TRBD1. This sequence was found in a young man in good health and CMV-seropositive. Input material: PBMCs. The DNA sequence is TGCAGCGTCCTTAGCCAGGGGGCTTTCGGCGGCTACACCTTC. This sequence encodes CSVLSQGAFGGYTF.